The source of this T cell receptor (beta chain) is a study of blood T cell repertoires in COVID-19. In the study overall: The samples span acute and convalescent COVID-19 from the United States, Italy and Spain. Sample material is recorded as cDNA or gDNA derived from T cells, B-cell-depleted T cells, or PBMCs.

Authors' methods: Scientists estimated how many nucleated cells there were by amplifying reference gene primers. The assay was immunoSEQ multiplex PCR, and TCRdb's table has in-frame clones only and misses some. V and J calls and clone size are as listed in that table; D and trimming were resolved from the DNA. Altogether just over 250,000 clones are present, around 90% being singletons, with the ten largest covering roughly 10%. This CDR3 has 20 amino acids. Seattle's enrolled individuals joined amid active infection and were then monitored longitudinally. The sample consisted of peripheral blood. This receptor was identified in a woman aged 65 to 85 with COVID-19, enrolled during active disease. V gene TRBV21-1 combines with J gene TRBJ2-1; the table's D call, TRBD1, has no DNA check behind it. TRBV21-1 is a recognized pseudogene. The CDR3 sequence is CAINKSGGTAGCVSYNEQFF. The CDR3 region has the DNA TGTGCCATCAACAAGAGTGGCGGGACAGCCGGTTGCGTCTCCTACAATGAGCAGTTCTTC.